The 22 T cell receptor beta chains in this list originate from one sample, sequenced in a study of human T cells and chemical hapten exposure. Indicated time point: patch test 1, 2 weeks after DPC sensitization. The treatment denotes: therapeutic diphenylcyclopropenone sensitization with weekly scalp DPC. TCRdb fed the RACE reads into MiXCR, producing one record per CDR3 protein. The sample records some 91,000 distinct CDR3 sequences, around 12% being singletons. The sample was whole blood, taken in connection with sensitization to the hapten diphenylcyclopropenone (DPC). Every receptor here comes from a woman aged 40 to 49 with alopecia areata. Some clones in this sample may be carry-over from other donors' samples.

This clonotype was observed a handful of times. The V gene is TRBV5-1, the J gene TRBJ2-1; 7 bases match TRBD1. The junction had 16 bases not matched to a gene; V was cut back by 5 bases and J by 5 bases. This CDR3 is 17 amino acids long. Germline values: CDR1 SGHRS, CDR2 YFSETQ. CDR3 DNA sequence: TGCGCCAGCAGGAAGAGGGCTTTATCCGGGACAGACAATGAGCAGTTCTTC. It encodes CASRKRALSGTDNEQFF.

This clonotype was observed many times. The chain is built from TRBV5-8 and TRBJ2-3; D gene uncertain. This CDR3 comprises 11 residues. V shed 0 bases and J shed 7 bases, with 3 bases lying between them. CDR1 is SGHTS, CDR2 YDEGEE, per germline. CDR3 loop: CASSLGYTQYF. The CDR3 DNA reads TGTGCCAGCAGCTTGGGGTATACGCAGTATTTT.

This clonotype was observed a handful of times. The chain couples TRBV2 to TRBJ2-7; TRBD1 matches 7 bases. CDR1 and CDR2 from the germline V gene are SNHLY and FYNNEI. The CDR3 is made up of 13 amino acids. Trimming cost V 8 bases and J 5 bases; bases outside gene matches: 9. The CDR3 sequence: CASVGTAKHEQYF. In DNA, the CDR3 is TGTGCCAGCGTAGGGACAGCAAAACACGAGCAGTACTTC.

This clonotype was seen repeatedly, ten times or more. This chain links TRBV6-2 or TRBV6-3 with TRBJ2-1, with 10 bases that match TRBD2. Per germline, CDR1 MNHEY and CDR2 SVGEGT. The trim removed 9 bases at V and 2 bases at J, leaving 7 bases unmatched. The CDR3 length is 15 residues. Here the CDR3 DNA reads TGTGCCAGTAGTCCTACTAGCGGGACCTACAATGAGCAGTTCTTC. It specifies CASSPTSGTYNEQFF.

This clonotype came up many times. V gene TRBV12-3 or TRBV12-4 combines with J gene TRBJ2-3; D is perhaps TRBD2 (5 bases). The germline V and J ends were trimmed by 3 bases and 0 bases, with 13 bases remaining between them. The CDR3 length is 16 residues. CDR3 protein: CASSLAGVISTDTQYF. CDR3 nucleotide sequence: TGTGCCAGCAGTTTGGCGGGTGTGATCAGCACAGATACGCAGTATTTT.

This clonotype was detected only a few times. V and J are TRBV7-9 and TRBJ2-3; no reliable D call. Germline CDR1 and CDR2: SEHNR and FQNEAQ (reference sequence). Trimming took 1 base from V and 6 from J, leaving 11 bases between them. The CDR3 extends over 14 amino acids. The CDR3 loop is CASSLDNLSDTQYF. DNA of the CDR3: TGTGCCAGCAGCTTAGACAACTTATCGGATACGCAGTATTTT.

This clonotype was detected ten times or more. This chain connects TRBV27 to TRBJ2-1; D is unresolved. CDR3 length: 16 residues. With 3 bases removed from V and 7 bases from J, the gap between germline ends came to 19 bases. Germline-derived CDR1 and CDR2 are MNHEY and SMNVEV (reference sequence). The CDR3 coding sequence is TGTGCCAGCAGTTTCCGTGTGCCTCGGCTTAAAAATGAGCAGTTCTTC. Encoded protein: CASSFRVPRLKNEQFF.

This clonotype showed up many times. Here the CDR3 reads CASSRAMTGVNTEAFF. Written as DNA, the CDR3 is TGTGCCAGCAGCCGCGCCATGACAGGGGTGAACACTGAAGCTTTCTTT. The chain links TRBV7-9 to TRBJ1-1; 8 bases are a match to TRBD1. V trimming: 5 bases; J trimming: 0 bases; junction bases outside the gene matches: 8. Germline loops: CDR1 SEHNR, CDR2 FQNEAQ (reference sequence). The CDR3 loop spans 16 amino acids.

The rearrangement uses TRBV11-2 and TRBJ1-2; D not certain. The germline V gene encodes CDR1 SGHAT and CDR2 FQNNGV. The V gene lost 0 bases and the J gene lost 1 base, with 3 bases spanning the gap. This CDR3 spans 13 amino acids. This chain's CDR3 is CASSLDLNYGYTF. The CDR3 DNA follows: TGTGCCAGCAGCTTAGATCTTAACTATGGCTACACCTTC.

This clonotype came up many times. This chain connects TRBV7-2 to TRBJ1-2; a weak D match, TRBD1 (6 bases). The CDR3 extends over 16 amino acids. Germline V CDR1 and CDR2: SGHTA, FQGNSA. V lost 2 bases, J lost 7 bases, and 20 bases lay in between. The CDR3 here is CASSLIGGLTLVGYTF. CDR3 coding DNA: TGTGCCAGCAGCTTAATTGGGGGCCTTACCCTAGTTGGCTACACCTTC.

The gene calls are TRBV7-6 and TRBJ2-2, with TRBD2 matching 12 bases. The CDR3 is 17 amino acids. J lost 6 bases, V lost 5 bases, and 10 bases had no gene match. Looked up from germline, CDR1 is SGHVS and CDR2 is FNYEAQ. CDR3 nucleotides: TGTGCCAGCAGCCCGACCAGACTAGCGGGAGCGGCCGGGGAGCTGTTTTTT. This codes for CASSPTRLAGAAGELFF.

Only a few counts were recorded for this clonotype. The genes are TRBV2 and TRBJ2-2; D is undetermined. V dropped 2 bases and J dropped 4 bases, with 8 bases sitting between them. CDR1 and CDR2 from the germline V gene are SNHLY and FYNNEI. The CDR3 covers 14 residues. The CDR3 here is CASSERLSTGELFF. CDR3 nucleotide sequence: TGTGCCAGCAGTGAAAGGTTATCCACCGGGGAGCTGTTTTTT.

This clonotype turned up a few times. This rearrangement joins TRBV20-1 to TRBJ2-7; 9 nucleotides match TRBD2. The CDR3 has 14 amino acids. V gave up 5 bases and J gave up 3 bases; unmatched junction bases: 8. The germline CDR1 and CDR2 sequences are DFQATT and SNEGSKA (reference sequence). The chain's CDR3 is CSASPGLALYEQYF. The CDR3 DNA reads as TGCAGTGCTTCCCCGGGACTAGCCCTCTACGAGCAGTACTTC.

This clonotype was observed a handful of times. J is TRBJ2-1 and V is TRBV9; D unresolved. The germline CDR1 and CDR2 sequences are SGDLS and YYNGEE. With 0 bases removed from V and 10 bases from J, the gap between germline ends came to 11 bases. The CDR3 totals 13 residues. The CDR3 DNA reads TGTGCCAGCAGCGTAGTAGGGTCAGGCGAGCAGTTCTTC. The encoded protein is CASSVVGSGEQFF.

This clonotype was observed at least ten times. V and J are TRBV6-2 or TRBV6-3 and TRBJ1-1, with D unclear. Germline V gene data show CDR1 as MNHEY and CDR2 as SVGEGT. V lost 4 bases and J 1 base, leaving 13 bases between the germline ends. The CDR3 has 15 residues. The CDR3 is CASSSRHRGNTEAFF. CDR3 bases: TGTGCCAGCAGTTCACGACATAGAGGGAACACTGAAGCTTTCTTT.

This clonotype has at least ten counts. The junction shows a germline mismatch at one end, possibly a read error. The chain recombines TRBV7-7 with TRBJ1-1, with D unclear. CDR1 and CDR2 from the germline V gene are SSHAT and FNYEAQ (reference sequence). CDR3 length equals 18 residues. CDR3 nucleotides: TGTGCTAGCATACCCGGTCCGCAGTACGGTCCTGAGAACACTGAAGCTTTCTTT. Protein product: CASIPGPQYGPENTEAFF.

The genes are TRBV7-2 and TRBJ2-2, with 10 nucleotides matching TRBD2. The CDR3 length is 16 residues. From germline, CDR1 is SGHTA and CDR2 FQGNSA. Germline trimming cut 1 base from V and 4 bases from J; bases unmatched to any gene: 3. This chain's CDR3 is CASSLGLAGVTGELFF. CDR3 nucleotide sequence: TGTGCCAGCAGCTTAGGGCTAGCGGGAGTCACCGGGGAGCTGTTTTTT.

This clonotype has ten or more counts. J is TRBJ1-2 and V is TRBV29-1; TRBD1 agrees at 8 bases. The CDR3 consists of 13 residues. The V segment lost 4 bases and the J segment 9 bases; nucleotides outside the gene matches: 10. Germline CDR1 SQVTM, CDR2 ANQGSEA. CDR3 loop: CSVGTGWFNSYTF. CDR3 nucleotide sequence: TGCAGCGTTGGGACAGGGTGGTTTAATAGCTACACCTTC.

At least ten counts were recorded for this clonotype. The J gene is TRBJ2-5, the V gene TRBV18; D is possibly TRBD1 (6 bases). The V and J ends lost 3 bases and 0 bases respectively, with 14 bases between them. Germline CDR1 reads KGHSH; CDR2 reads LQKENI. The CDR3 covers 16 residues. The CDR3 region is CASSPSPRTDQETQYF. The CDR3 region has the DNA TGTGCCAGCTCACCCTCCCCGAGGACAGACCAAGAGACCCAGTACTTC.

This clonotype was picked up a small number of times. The rearrangement joins TRBV4-2 to TRBJ2-3; 9 nucleotides line up with TRBD2. With V trimmed by 0 bases and J by 4 bases, 5 bases remained unmatched. The CDR3 runs to 16 residues. Germline V gives CDR1 LGHNA, CDR2 YNFKEQ. The DNA of the CDR3 is TGTGCCAGCAGCCAAGATCTGACTAGCGGAGCAGATACGCAGTATTTT. Amino acids: CASSQDLTSGADTQYF.

The chain carries TRBV11-2 and TRBJ2-1; 9 bases line up with TRBD1. The CDR3 totals 16 residues. V was clipped by 4 bases and J by 5 bases; unmatched bases: 9. Looked up from germline, CDR1 is SGHAT and CDR2 is FQNNGV. CDR3 residues: CASSWIQGAPHNEQFF. The CDR3 DNA sequence: TGTGCCAGCAGCTGGATACAGGGGGCGCCCCACAATGAGCAGTTCTTC.

This clonotype was counted a few times. This rearrangement joins TRBV6-5 to TRBJ2-7; 9 bases are a match to TRBD2. The ends lost 6 bases at V and 6 bases at J; junction bases unmatched: 15. Germline V lookup: CDR1 MNHEY, CDR2 SVGAGI. The CDR3 extends over 16 amino acids. In nucleotides, the CDR3 is TGTGCCAGCAGCCGGACCGGGACTAGCCCTTTGGGCGAGCAGTACTTC. Amino acid sequence: CASSRTGTSPLGEQYF.